A selection of T cell receptor beta chains follows, all from one sample in a study of regulatory T cells in long-lasting Graves disease. A single record per CDR3 protein comes from TCRdb applying MiXCR to the multiplex PCR reads. The sample yields roughly 400,000 distinct CDR3 sequences, around 20% seen once. Sequencing used peripheral blood mononuclear cells (PBMCs), obtained when the disease was refractory, from a patient treated with antithyroid drugs. The receptors come from a female donor with Graves disease. Both conserved end residues are part of each CDR3. D genes are given only for firm matches. For some rows the clone size is stated as once, few or many, or as a class when expanded; others skip it.

clone size: few; D gene: NA; V gene: TRBV12-3/TRBV12-4; J gene: TRBJ2-5; CDR3 length: 17; CDR3 DNA: TGTGCCAGCAGTTTAGCGGTAGGGGCAGGGAAGCAAGAGACCCAGTACTTC; CDR3 protein: CASSLAVGAGKQETQYF
clone size: many; D gene: NA; V gene: TRBV7-2; J gene: TRBJ2-2; CDR3 length: 15; CDR3 DNA: TGTGCCAGCAGCAAAAAAACAGGGTTTACCGGGGAGCTGTTTTTT; CDR3 protein: CASSKKTGFTGELFF
clone size: few; D gene: NA; V gene: TRBV12-3/TRBV12-4; J gene: TRBJ2-4; CDR3 length: 13; CDR3 DNA: TGTGCCAGCAACAAAGGGCCCGCAAACATTCAGTACTTC; CDR3 protein: CASNKGPANIQYF
clone size: few; D gene: NA; V gene: TRBV27; J gene: TRBJ2-7; CDR3 length: 16; CDR3 DNA: TGTGCCAGCAGTTTCACCCGTAGGGGCGAGGGCTACGAGCAGTACTTC; CDR3 protein: CASSFTRRGEGYEQYF
clone size: many; D gene: NA; V gene: TRBV5-5; J gene: TRBJ2-4; CDR3 length: 17; CDR3 DNA: TGTGCCAGCAGCTTGAATTTCGGGGTTGTAGCCAAAAACATTCAGTACTTC; CDR3 protein: CASSLNFGVVAKNIQYF
clone size: many; D gene: NA; V gene: TRBV6-1; J gene: TRBJ2-5; CDR3 length: 15; CDR3 DNA: TGTGCCAGCAGTCCAACGCAGGGGTACCAAGAGACCCAGTACTTC; CDR3 protein: CASSPTQGYQETQYF
clone size: few; D gene: TRBD1; V gene: TRBV5-4; J gene: TRBJ2-7; CDR3 length: 14; CDR3 DNA: TGTGCCAGCAGCTCAGACAGGGGTTCGGACGAGCAGTACTTC; CDR3 protein: CASSSDRGSDEQYF
clone size: many; D gene: NA; V gene: TRBV6-1; J gene: TRBJ2-7; CDR3 length: 13; CDR3 DNA: TGCGCCAGCAGTGGTCACGGATCCTACGAGCAGTACTTC; CDR3 protein: CASSGHGSYEQYF
clone size: many; D gene: NA; V gene: TRBV6-5; J gene: TRBJ2-7; CDR3 length: 16; CDR3 DNA: TGTGCCAGCAGTTCAGAAGGTCCCCTCATGATGTACGAGCAGTACTTC; CDR3 protein: CASSSEGPLMMYEQYF
clone size: many; D gene: NA; V gene: TRBV30; J gene: TRBJ2-5; CDR3 length: 12; CDR3 DNA: TGTGCCTGGAGTCCTCCCGGAGAGACCCAGTACTTC; CDR3 protein: CAWSPPGETQYF
clone size: NA; D gene: NA; V gene: TRBV3-1; J gene: TRBJ2-2; CDR3 length: 14; CDR3 DNA: TGTGCCAGCAGCCAAGATTGGGCAAACGGGGAGCTGTTTTTT; CDR3 protein: CASSQDWANGELFF
clone size: NA; D gene: NA; V gene: TRBV7-9; J gene: TRBJ2-5; CDR3 length: 15; CDR3 DNA: TGTGCCAGCAGCCCCACCACCTGGACTGCGGAGACCCAGCACTTC; CDR3 protein: CASSPTTWTAETQHF
clone size: many; D gene: NA; V gene: TRBV30; J gene: TRBJ1-1; CDR3 length: 12; CDR3 DNA: TGTGCCTGGAGTAACGGGGGCCCTGAAGCTTTCTTT; CDR3 protein: CAWSNGGPEAFF
clone size: many; D gene: NA; V gene: TRBV2; J gene: TRBJ2-2; CDR3 length: 16; CDR3 DNA: TGTGCCAGCAGTGATTGGGGACGGTTAAACACCGGGGAGCTGTTTTTT; CDR3 protein: CASSDWGRLNTGELFF
clone size: NA; D gene: NA; V gene: TRBV5-6; J gene: TRBJ2-7; CDR3 length: 14; CDR3 DNA: TGTGCCAGCAGCTCAAACGGGGGGCTCGTCGAGCAGTACTTC; CDR3 protein: CASSSNGGLVEQYF
clone size: NA; D gene: TRBD1; V gene: TRBV19; J gene: TRBJ2-7; CDR3 length: 18; CDR3 DNA: TGTGCCAGTAGTACCAAACAAAACCCCCGGGACAGCTCCTACGAGCAGTACTTC; CDR3 protein: CASSTKQNPRDSSYEQYF
clone size: few; D gene: TRBD1; V gene: TRBV18; J gene: TRBJ1-5; CDR3 length: 17; CDR3 DNA: TGTGCCAGCTCACTCCGGGACAGGGGATCTAGCAATCAGCCCCAGCATTTT; CDR3 protein: CASSLRDRGSSNQPQHF
clone size: NA; D gene: NA; V gene: TRBV19; J gene: TRBJ1-5; CDR3 length: 12; CDR3 DNA: TGTGCCAGTAGTATCTCCGACGGGCCCCAGCATTTT; CDR3 protein: CASSISDGPQHF
clone size: NA; D gene: NA; V gene: TRBV6-5; J gene: TRBJ2-7; CDR3 length: 17; CDR3 DNA: TGTGCCAGCAGTTCCGGGATAGCGGATCCATATTCCTACGAGCAGTACTTC; CDR3 protein: CASSSGIADPYSYEQYF
clone size: NA; D gene: NA; V gene: TRBV12-3/TRBV12-4; J gene: TRBJ1-1; CDR3 length: 13; CDR3 DNA: TGTGCCAGCAGTAGACAGTTGGGGACTGAAGCTTTCTTT; CDR3 protein: CASSRQLGTEAFF
clone size: many; D gene: TRBD1; V gene: TRBV7-2; J gene: TRBJ1-1; CDR3 length: 18; CDR3 DNA: TGTGCCAGCAGCCTATTGGGACAGGGGGCGATCGGGGACACTGAAGCTTTCTTT; CDR3 protein: CASSLLGQGAIGDTEAFF
clone size: many; D gene: NA; V gene: TRBV28; J gene: TRBJ2-7; CDR3 length: 16; CDR3 DNA: TGTGCCAGCAGTCCACCACGACAAGGGAGCTCCTACGAGCAGTACTTC; CDR3 protein: CASSPPRQGSSYEQYF
clone size: few; D gene: NA; V gene: TRBV6-5; J gene: TRBJ2-7; CDR3 length: 13; CDR3 DNA: TGTGCCAGCAGTTATGCCCAGGGTTACGAGCAGTACTTC; CDR3 protein: CASSYAQGYEQYF
clone size: few; D gene: TRBD2; V gene: TRBV19; J gene: TRBJ2-1; CDR3 length: 18; CDR3 DNA: TGTGCCAGTAGTATTGAGGGACCCGGGACTAGCATCTCCAATGAGCAGTTCTTC; CDR3 protein: CASSIEGPGTSISNEQFF
clone size: few; D gene: TRBD2; V gene: TRBV10-3; J gene: TRBJ2-7; CDR3 length: 16; CDR3 DNA: TGTGCCATCAGTGAGGATGGTGCGGGGGGACCCTACGAGCAGTACTTC; CDR3 protein: CAISEDGAGGPYEQYF
clone size: NA; D gene: TRBD2; V gene: TRBV29-1; J gene: TRBJ2-1; CDR3 length: 16; CDR3 DNA: TGCAGCGTTGAAGCCCCTGCGGGAGGGCCCTACAATGAGCAGTTCTTC; CDR3 protein: CSVEAPAGGPYNEQFF
clone size: many; D gene: NA; V gene: TRBV28; J gene: TRBJ2-5; CDR3 length: 14; CDR3 DNA: TGTGCCAGCAGTTTATCTGTAGGGGAAGAGACCCAGTACTTC; CDR3 protein: CASSLSVGEETQYF
clone size: NA; D gene: TRBD2; V gene: TRBV29-1; J gene: TRBJ2-3; CDR3 length: 16; CDR3 DNA: TGCAGCGTTGAAAATTTAGCGGGAGGGCCCCCAGATACGCAGTATTTT; CDR3 protein: CSVENLAGGPPDTQYF
clone size: NA; D gene: TRBD1; V gene: TRBV7-9; J gene: TRBJ1-2; CDR3 length: 15; CDR3 DNA: TGTGCCAGCAGCACCGGGACAGGGGGCGAAAATGGTTACACCTTC; CDR3 protein: CASSTGTGGENGYTF
clone size: NA; D gene: NA; V gene: TRBV4-2; J gene: TRBJ1-5; CDR3 length: 17; CDR3 DNA: TGTGCCAGCAGCCAAGATGTCGGGACGGTTAGCAATCAGCCCCAGCATTTT; CDR3 protein: CASSQDVGTVSNQPQHF
clone size: NA; D gene: TRBD2; V gene: TRBV7-2; J gene: TRBJ2-3; CDR3 length: 16; CDR3 DNA: TGTGCCAGCAGCCTTGGGACTAGCGGGAGCACAGATACGCAGTATTTT; CDR3 protein: CASSLGTSGSTDTQYF
clone size: NA; D gene: NA; V gene: TRBV7-8; J gene: TRBJ2-3; CDR3 length: 15; CDR3 DNA: TGTGCCAGCAGCTCCAATTCGTTCCGCACAGATACGCAGTATTTT; CDR3 protein: CASSSNSFRTDTQYF
clone size: many; D gene: TRBD1; V gene: TRBV15; J gene: TRBJ1-5; CDR3 length: 16; CDR3 DNA: TGTGCCACCAGCATCCCCCGACAGGGCGTTGGTCAGCCCCAGCATTTT; CDR3 protein: CATSIPRQGVGQPQHF
clone size: NA; D gene: NA; V gene: TRBV19; J gene: TRBJ1-1; CDR3 length: 13; CDR3 DNA: TGTGCCACCAGACAGAGTTGGAACACTGAAGCTTTCTTT; CDR3 protein: CATRQSWNTEAFF
clone size: many; D gene: NA; V gene: TRBV9; J gene: TRBJ2-5; CDR3 length: 14; CDR3 DNA: TGTGCCAGCAGCGTAGACGGTTGGGGGGAGACCCAGTACTTC; CDR3 protein: CASSVDGWGETQYF
clone size: many; D gene: NA; V gene: TRBV28; J gene: TRBJ1-1; CDR3 length: 16; CDR3 DNA: TGTGCCAGCAGTTTGGGAACAGGACAAAGGGATGCTGAAGCTTTCTTT; CDR3 protein: CASSLGTGQRDAEAFF
clone size: few; D gene: TRBD2; V gene: TRBV7-2; J gene: TRBJ2-7; CDR3 length: 19; CDR3 DNA: TGTGCCAGCAGCTTAGTTGGACCAAGACTAGCGGGAGAAAAGAACGAGCAGTACTTC; CDR3 protein: CASSLVGPRLAGEKNEQYF
clone size: once; D gene: NA; V gene: TRBV25-1; J gene: TRBJ1-6; CDR3 length: 15; CDR3 DNA: TGTGCCAGCAGTGAGACGGGACGGTATAATTCACCCCTCCACTTT; CDR3 protein: CASSETGRYNSPLHF
clone size: few; D gene: NA; V gene: TRBV7-2; J gene: TRBJ2-7; CDR3 length: 17; CDR3 DNA: TGTGCCAGCAGCCTCACCTCGGGGGGCGGGATCTCCTACGAGCAGTACTTC; CDR3 protein: CASSLTSGGGISYEQYF
clone size: NA; D gene: NA; V gene: TRBV6-1; J gene: TRBJ2-7; CDR3 length: 11; CDR3 DNA: TGTGCCAGCACGGGGGTGGGCGAGCAGTACTTC; CDR3 protein: CASTGVGEQYF
clone size: many; D gene: TRBD1; V gene: TRBV3-1; J gene: TRBJ2-7; CDR3 length: 15; CDR3 DNA: TGTGCCAGCAGCCAAGGGACAGGGCCACCCTACGAGCAGTACTTC; CDR3 protein: CASSQGTGPPYEQYF
clone size: NA; D gene: NA; V gene: TRBV24-1; J gene: TRBJ1-5; CDR3 length: 15; CDR3 DNA: TGTGCCACCAGTGAGGCCACAGGGTCGAATCAGCCCCAGCATTTT; CDR3 protein: CATSEATGSNQPQHF
clone size: NA; D gene: NA; V gene: TRBV6-2/TRBV6-3; J gene: TRBJ2-7; CDR3 length: 13; CDR3 DNA: TGTGCCAGCAGTTACGTCGGACTCGTTTATCAGTACTTC; CDR3 protein: CASSYVGLVYQYF
clone size: few; D gene: NA; V gene: TRBV11-2; J gene: TRBJ2-7; CDR3 length: 15; CDR3 DNA: TGTGCCAGCAGCAGGTGGGGAGGAAGCTCCTACGAGCAGTACTTC; CDR3 protein: CASSRWGGSSYEQYF
clone size: NA; D gene: NA; V gene: TRBV12-3/TRBV12-4; J gene: TRBJ1-1; CDR3 length: 12; CDR3 DNA: TGTGCCAGCAGTTTTCTTGAGGCTGAAGCTTTCTTT; CDR3 protein: CASSFLEAEAFF
clone size: NA; D gene: TRBD2; V gene: TRBV20-1; J gene: TRBJ2-5; CDR3 length: 15; CDR3 DNA: TGCAGTGCTAGAGATTCTAGCGGGGGACGGGAGACCCAGTACTTC; CDR3 protein: CSARDSSGGRETQYF
clone size: NA; D gene: TRBD2; V gene: TRBV5-8; J gene: TRBJ2-7; CDR3 length: 14; CDR3 DNA: TGTGCCAGCAGCACCGGGACTAGTACCTACGAGCAGTACTTC; CDR3 protein: CASSTGTSTYEQYF